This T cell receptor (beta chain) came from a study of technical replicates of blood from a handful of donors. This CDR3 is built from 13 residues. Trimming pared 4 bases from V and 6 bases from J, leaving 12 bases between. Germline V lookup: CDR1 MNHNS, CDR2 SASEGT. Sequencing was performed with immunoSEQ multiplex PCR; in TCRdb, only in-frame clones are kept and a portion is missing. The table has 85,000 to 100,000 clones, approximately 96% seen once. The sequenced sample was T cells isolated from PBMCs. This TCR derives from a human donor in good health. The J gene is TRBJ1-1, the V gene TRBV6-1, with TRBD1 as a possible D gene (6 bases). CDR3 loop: CASSVTGRPEAFF. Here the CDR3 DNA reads TGTGCCAGCAGTGTTACAGGGCGGCCTGAAGCTTTCTTT.